This entry is about one TCR beta chain. What it recognizes is unknown. These data are taken from a study of brain T cells in children with intractable seizures. Time point reported: blood from clinic visit 5 months post-surgery; TSC patient then seizure free. Sequencing was limited to surgery cases with top T cell transcript signatures in brain tissue. Study-wide results and limits: Clones missing pre-surgery may reflect undersampling of that blood sample. Only CDR3 sequence similarity suggested viral specificity, without known HCMV serostatus.

TCRdb's copy holds only in-frame clones and misses some; the assay was immunoSEQ multiplex PCR. Of hundreds of thousands of clones in the sample, over 90% were seen once. This CDR3 is built from 15 residues. CDR1 SGDLS and CDR2 YYNGEE come from the germline V gene. The trim removed 3 bases at V and 0 bases at J, leaving 3 bases unmatched. The genes are TRBV9 and TRBJ2-7, with 10 bases matching TRBD1. The sequenced sample was peripheral blood, obtained roughly 5 months after surgery. The TCR comes from a boy less than two years old with tuberous sclerosis and intractable seizures. Here the CDR3 reads CASSATGGISYEQYF. The CDR3 DNA reads as TGTGCCAGCAGCGCGACAGGGGGCATCTCCTACGAGCAGTACTTC.